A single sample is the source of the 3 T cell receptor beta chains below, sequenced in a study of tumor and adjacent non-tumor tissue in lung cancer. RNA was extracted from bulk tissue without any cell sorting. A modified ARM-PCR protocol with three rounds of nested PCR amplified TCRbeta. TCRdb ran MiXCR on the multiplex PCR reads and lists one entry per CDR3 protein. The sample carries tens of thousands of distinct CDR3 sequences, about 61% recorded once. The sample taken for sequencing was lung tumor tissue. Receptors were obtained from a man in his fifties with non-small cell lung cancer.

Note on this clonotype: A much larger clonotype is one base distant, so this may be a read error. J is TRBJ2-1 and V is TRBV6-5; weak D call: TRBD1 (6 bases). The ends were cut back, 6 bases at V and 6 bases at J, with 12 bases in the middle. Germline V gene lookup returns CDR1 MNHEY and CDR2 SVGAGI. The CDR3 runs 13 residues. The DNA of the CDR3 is TGTGCCAGCAGCCTGGACAGCCCCAATGAGCAGTTCTTC. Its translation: CASSLDSPNEQFF.

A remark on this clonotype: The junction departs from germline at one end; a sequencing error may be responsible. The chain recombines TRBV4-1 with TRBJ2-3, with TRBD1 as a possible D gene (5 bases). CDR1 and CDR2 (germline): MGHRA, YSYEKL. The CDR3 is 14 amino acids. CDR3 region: CASSPNRLTDMQYF. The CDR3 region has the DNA TGCGCCAGCAGTCCAAACAGGCTCACAGATATGCAGTATTTT.

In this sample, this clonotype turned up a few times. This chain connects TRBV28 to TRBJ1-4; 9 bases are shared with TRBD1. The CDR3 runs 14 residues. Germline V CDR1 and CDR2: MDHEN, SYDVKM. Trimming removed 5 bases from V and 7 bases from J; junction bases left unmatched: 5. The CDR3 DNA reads TGTGCCAGCAGTCTTGGACAGGGGCCTGAAAAACTGTTTTTT. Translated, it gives CASSLGQGPEKLFF.